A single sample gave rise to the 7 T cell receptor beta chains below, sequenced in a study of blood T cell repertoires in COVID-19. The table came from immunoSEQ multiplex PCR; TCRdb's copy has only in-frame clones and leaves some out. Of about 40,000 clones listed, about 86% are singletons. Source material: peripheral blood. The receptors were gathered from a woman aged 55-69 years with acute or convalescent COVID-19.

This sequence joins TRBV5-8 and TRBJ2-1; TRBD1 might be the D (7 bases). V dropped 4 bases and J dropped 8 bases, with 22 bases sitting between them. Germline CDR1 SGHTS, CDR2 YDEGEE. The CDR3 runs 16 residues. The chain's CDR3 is CASSPGGGGELYEQFF. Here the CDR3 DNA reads TGTGCCAGCAGCCCCGGAGGGGGCGGGGAGTTATATGAGCAGTTCTTC.

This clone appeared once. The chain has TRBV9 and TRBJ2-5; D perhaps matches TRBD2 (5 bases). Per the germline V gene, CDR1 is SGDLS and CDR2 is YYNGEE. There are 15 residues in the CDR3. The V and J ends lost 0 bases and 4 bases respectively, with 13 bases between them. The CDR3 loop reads CASSVDTGRGETQYF. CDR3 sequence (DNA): TGTGCCAGCAGCGTAGACACGGGGAGAGGAGAGACCCAGTACTTC. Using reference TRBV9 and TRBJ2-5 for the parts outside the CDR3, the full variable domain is DSGVTQTPKHLITATGQRVTLRCSPRSGDLSVYWYQQSLDQGLQFLIQYYNGEERAKGNILERFSAQQFPDLHSELNLSSLELGDSALYFCASSVDTGRGETQYFGPGTRLLVL.

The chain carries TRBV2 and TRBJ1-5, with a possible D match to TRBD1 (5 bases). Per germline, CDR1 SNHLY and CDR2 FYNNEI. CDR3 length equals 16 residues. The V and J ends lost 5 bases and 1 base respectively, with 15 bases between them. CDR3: CASSSGLGRSNQPQHF. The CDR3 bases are TGTGCCAGCAGTTCGGGACTAGGAAGGAGCAATCAGCCCCAGCATTTT. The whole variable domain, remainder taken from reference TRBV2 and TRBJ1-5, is EPEVTQTPSHQVTQMGQEVILRCVPISNHLYFYWYRQILGQKVEFLVSFYNNEISEKSEIFDDQFSVERPDGSNFTLKIRSTKLEDSAMYFCASSSGLGRSNQPQHFGDGTRLSIL.

The DNA for the CDR3 is TGTGCCAGCAGTTTAACTAGCGGGACCGAGCAGTTCTTC. Translated: CASSLTSGTEQFF. The chain is built from TRBV12-3 or TRBV12-4 and TRBJ2-1, with 10 bases matching TRBD2. The junction had 2 bases not matched to a gene; V was cut back by 2 bases and J by 10 bases. The CDR3 sequence is 13 residues long.

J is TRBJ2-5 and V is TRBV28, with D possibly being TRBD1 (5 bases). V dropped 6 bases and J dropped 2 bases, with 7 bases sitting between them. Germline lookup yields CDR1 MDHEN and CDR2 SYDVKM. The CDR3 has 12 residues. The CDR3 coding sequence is TGTGCCAGCAGGGGGCAACAAGAGACCCAGTACTTC. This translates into CASRGQQETQYF. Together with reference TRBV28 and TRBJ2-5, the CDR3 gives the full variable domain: DVKVTQSSRYLVKRTGEKVFLECVQDMDHENMFWYRQDPGLGLRLIYFSYDVKMKEKGDIPEGYSVSREKKERFSLILESASTNQTSMYLCASRGQQETQYFGPGTRLLVL.

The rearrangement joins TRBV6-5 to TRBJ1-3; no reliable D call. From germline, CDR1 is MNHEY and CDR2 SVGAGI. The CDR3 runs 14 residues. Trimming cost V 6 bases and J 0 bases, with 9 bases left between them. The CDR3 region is CASRASLSGNTIYF. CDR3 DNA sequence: TGTGCCAGCAGAGCCTCACTCTCTGGAAACACCATATATTTT.

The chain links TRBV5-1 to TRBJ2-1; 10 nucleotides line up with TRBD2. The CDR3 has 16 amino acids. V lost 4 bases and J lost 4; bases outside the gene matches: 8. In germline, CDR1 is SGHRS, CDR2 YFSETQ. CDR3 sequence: CASSDLLAGYYNEQFF. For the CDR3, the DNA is TGCGCCAGCAGCGACCTACTAGCGGGGTATTACAATGAGCAGTTCTTC.